This T cell receptor (beta chain) was sequenced for a study of T cell responses to AZD1222 COVID-19 vaccine. This CDR3 spans 14 amino acids. V shed 7 bases and J shed 2 bases, with 14 bases lying between them. Germline V gives CDR1 LNHDA, CDR2 SQIVND (reference sequence). Regarding this clone: Antigen: not known.

Overall study results and limits: Seropositive at baseline were only six or seven AZD1222 recipients. Spike-wide vaccine-associated CD4 TCRs dominated at 160-218 and 743-854.

Repertoires were generated with immunoSEQ multiplex PCR, while TCRdb's copy carries only in-frame clones and drops some. The data show roughly 150,000 clones, 85% to 90% seen once. The J gene is TRBJ1-1, the V gene TRBV19; no reliable D call. The TCR originated in an adult in good health. The starting material was peripheral blood, obtained on day 0 of AZD1222 vaccination. DNA of the CDR3: TGTGCCAGTACACGAGGCGGATTTAACACTGAAGCTTTCTTT. It yields the protein CASTRGGFNTEAFF.